The clone carrying this T cell receptor beta chain was counted ten times or more. Trimming removed 1 base from V and 10 bases from J, with 5 bases in between. The CDR3 spans 12 residues. The data are from a study of patients and donors after allogeneic stem cell transplantation. TCRdb ran MiXCR on the RT-PCR reads and lists one entry per CDR3 protein. The data show 400,000 to 500,000 distinct CDR3 sequences, 15% to 20% seen once. The sequence was obtained from a human donor who was either an allogeneic HSCT recipient or a stem cell or donor lymphocyte infusion donor (not recorded which). It is not recorded whose cells these are; they may come from a transplant donor. The material sequenced was blood, either unsorted or a sorted T cell fraction (not recorded which). J is TRBJ1-6 and V is TRBV12-3 or TRBV12-4; D gene unclear. In DNA form, the CDR3 reads TGTGCCAGCAGTTTAGTGAACTCACCCCTCCACTTT. Amino acids: CASSLVNSPLHF.